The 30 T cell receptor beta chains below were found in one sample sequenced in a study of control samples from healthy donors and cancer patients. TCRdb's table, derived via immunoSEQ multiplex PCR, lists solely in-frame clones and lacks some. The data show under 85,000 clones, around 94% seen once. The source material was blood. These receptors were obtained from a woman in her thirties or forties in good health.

The DNA of the CDR3 is TGTGCCAGCTCATCGAGGGACAGGGGACGAGGCTACACCTTC. It is translated as CASSSRDRGRGYTF. The chain couples TRBV18 to TRBJ1-2; TRBD1 matches at 10 bases. The CDR3 consists of 14 residues. Per germline, CDR1 KGHSH and CDR2 LQKENI. The V segment lost 5 bases and the J segment 8 bases; nucleotides outside the gene matches: 8.

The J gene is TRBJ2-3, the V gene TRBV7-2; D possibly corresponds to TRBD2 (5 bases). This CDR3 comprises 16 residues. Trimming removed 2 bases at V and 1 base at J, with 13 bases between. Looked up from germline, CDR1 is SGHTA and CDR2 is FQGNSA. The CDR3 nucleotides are TGTGCCAGCAGCTTATTCTCCGTCGGGGGCACAGATACGCAGTATTTT. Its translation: CASSLFSVGGTDTQYF.

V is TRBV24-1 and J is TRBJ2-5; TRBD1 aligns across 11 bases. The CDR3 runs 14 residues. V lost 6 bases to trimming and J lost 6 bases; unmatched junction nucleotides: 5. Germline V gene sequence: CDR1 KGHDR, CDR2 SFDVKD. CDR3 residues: CATSPGTGGQTQYF. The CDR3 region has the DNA TGTGCCACCAGTCCCGGGACAGGGGGTCAGACCCAGTACTTC.

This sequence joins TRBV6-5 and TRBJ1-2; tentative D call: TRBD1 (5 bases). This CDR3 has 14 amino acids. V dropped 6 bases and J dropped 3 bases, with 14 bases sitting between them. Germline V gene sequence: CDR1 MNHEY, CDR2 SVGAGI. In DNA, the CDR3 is TGTGCCAGCAGAAGGGACGGAGTAGACTATGGCTACACCTTC. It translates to CASRRDGVDYGYTF.

For the CDR3, the DNA is TGTGCCAGCAGCACCGGGACCTCGGCCCACAATGAGCAGTTCTTC. Translating it yields CASSTGTSAHNEQFF. The V gene is TRBV6-4, the J gene TRBJ2-1; TRBD1 or TRBD2 may be the D gene (5 bases each). Trimming left V 6 bases short and J 5 bases short, with 17 bases between. The germline gives CDR1 MRHNA, CDR2 SNTAGT. This CDR3 contains 15 residues.

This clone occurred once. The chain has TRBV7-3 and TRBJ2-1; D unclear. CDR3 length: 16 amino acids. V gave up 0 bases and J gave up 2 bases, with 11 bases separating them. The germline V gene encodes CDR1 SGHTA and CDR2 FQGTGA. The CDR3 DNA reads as TGTGCCAGCAGCTTAACAAGGGCCATGCCCTACAATGAGCAGTTCTTC. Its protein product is CASSLTRAMPYNEQFF. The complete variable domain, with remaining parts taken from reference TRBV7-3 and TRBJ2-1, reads GAGVSQTPSNKVTEKGKYVELRCDPISGHTALYWYRQSLGQGPEFLIYFQGTGAADDSGLPNDRFFAVRPEGSVSTLKIQRTERGDSAVYLCASSLTRAMPYNEQFFGPGTRLTVL.

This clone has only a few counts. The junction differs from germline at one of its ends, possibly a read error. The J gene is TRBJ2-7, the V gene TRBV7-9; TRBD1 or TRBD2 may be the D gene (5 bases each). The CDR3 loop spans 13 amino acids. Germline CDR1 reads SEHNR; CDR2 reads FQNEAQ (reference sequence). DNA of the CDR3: TGTGCCAGCAGCTCGAGGGGCACAGGTGGGGGTGACTTC. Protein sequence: CASSSRGTGGGDF.

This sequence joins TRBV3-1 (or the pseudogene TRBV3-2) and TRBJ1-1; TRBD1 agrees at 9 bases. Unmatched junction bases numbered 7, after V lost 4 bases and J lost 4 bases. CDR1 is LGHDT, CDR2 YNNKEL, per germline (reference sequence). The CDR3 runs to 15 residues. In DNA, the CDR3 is TGTGCCAGCAGCCTAGACAGGGGGTCTACCACTGAAGCTTTCTTT. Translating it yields CASSLDRGSTTEAFF.

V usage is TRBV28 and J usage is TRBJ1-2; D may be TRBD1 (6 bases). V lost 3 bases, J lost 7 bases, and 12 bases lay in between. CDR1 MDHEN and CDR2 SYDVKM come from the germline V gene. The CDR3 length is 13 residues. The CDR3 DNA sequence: TGTGCCAGCAGTTTTTCGGGGGCTCGTGGCTACACCTTC. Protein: CASSFSGARGYTF.

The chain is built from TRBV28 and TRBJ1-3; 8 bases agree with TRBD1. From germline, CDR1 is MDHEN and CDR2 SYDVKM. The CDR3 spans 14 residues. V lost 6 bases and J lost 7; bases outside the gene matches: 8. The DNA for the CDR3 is TGTGCCAGCAGCTCCGGACAGGGATGGAACACCATATATTTT. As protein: CASSSGQGWNTIYF.

CDR3 nucleotide sequence: TGTGCCAGCAGTGAAGGAGGTTCACTCACCGGGGAGCTGTTTTTT. It specifies CASSEGGSLTGELFF. The genes are TRBV6-1 and TRBJ2-2; D is ambiguous. The ends were cut back, 1 base at V and 4 bases at J, with 10 bases in the middle. CDR3 size: 15 residues. Germline-derived CDR1 and CDR2 are MNHNS and SASEGT.

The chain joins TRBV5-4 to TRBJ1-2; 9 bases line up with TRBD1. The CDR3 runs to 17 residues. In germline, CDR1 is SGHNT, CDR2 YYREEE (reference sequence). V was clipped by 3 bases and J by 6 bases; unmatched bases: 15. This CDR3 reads CASSSLVGTGRRDGYTF. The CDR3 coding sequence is TGTGCCAGCAGCTCCCTGGTGGGGACAGGGCGAAGGGATGGCTACACCTTC.

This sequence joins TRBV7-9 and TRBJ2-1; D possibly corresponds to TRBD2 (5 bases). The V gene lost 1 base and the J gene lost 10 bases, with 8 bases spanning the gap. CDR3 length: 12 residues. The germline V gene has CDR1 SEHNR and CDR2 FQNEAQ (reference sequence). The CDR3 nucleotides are TGTGCCAGCAGCTTAGGAAGAGGGGAGCAGTTCTTC. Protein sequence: CASSLGRGEQFF.

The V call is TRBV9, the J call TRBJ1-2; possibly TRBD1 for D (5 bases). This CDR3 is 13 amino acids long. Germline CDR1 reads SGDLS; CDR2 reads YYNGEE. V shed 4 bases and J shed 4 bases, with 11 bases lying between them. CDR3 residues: CASSPDRPYGYTF. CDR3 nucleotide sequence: TGTGCCAGCAGCCCAGACAGACCCTATGGCTACACCTTC.

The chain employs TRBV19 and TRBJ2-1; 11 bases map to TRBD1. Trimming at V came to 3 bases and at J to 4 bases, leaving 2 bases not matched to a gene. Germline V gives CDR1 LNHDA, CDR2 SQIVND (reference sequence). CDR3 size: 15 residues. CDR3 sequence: CASSMGTGGYNEQFF. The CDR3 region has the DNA TGTGCCAGTAGTATGGGGACAGGGGGGTACAATGAGCAGTTCTTC.

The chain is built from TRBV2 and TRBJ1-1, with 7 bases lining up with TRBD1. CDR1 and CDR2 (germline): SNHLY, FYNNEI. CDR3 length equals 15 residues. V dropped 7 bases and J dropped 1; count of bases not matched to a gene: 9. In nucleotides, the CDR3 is TGTGCCAGCAATAACAGGGGTTATGGGAACACTGAAGCTTTCTTT. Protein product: CASNNRGYGNTEAFF.

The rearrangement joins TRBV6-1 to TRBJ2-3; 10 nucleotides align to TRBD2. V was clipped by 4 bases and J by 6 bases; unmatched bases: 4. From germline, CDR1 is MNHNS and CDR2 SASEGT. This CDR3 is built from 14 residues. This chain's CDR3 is CASSGAGGWDTQYF. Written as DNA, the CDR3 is TGTGCCAGCAGTGGAGCGGGAGGGTGGGATACGCAGTATTTT.

The CDR3 is CASSFLAMGTDTQYF. The CDR3, as DNA: TGTGCCAGCAGCTTCCTAGCTATGGGTACAGATACGCAGTATTTT. The rearrangement links TRBV7-8 to TRBJ2-3; possibly TRBD2 for D (5 bases). CDR1 is SGHVS, CDR2 FQNEAQ, per germline. The germline V and J ends were trimmed by 3 bases and 3 bases, with 13 bases remaining between them. The CDR3 is 15 amino acids.

CDR3: CASSLRGREAFF. The CDR3 DNA reads TGTGCCAGCAGTTTGCGGGGGAGGGAAGCTTTCTTT. This chain connects TRBV28 to TRBJ1-1, with D perhaps TRBD1 (5 bases). The CDR3 sequence is 12 residues long. The germline V gene has CDR1 MDHEN and CDR2 SYDVKM. V was clipped by 3 bases and J by 8 bases, with 10 bases between them.

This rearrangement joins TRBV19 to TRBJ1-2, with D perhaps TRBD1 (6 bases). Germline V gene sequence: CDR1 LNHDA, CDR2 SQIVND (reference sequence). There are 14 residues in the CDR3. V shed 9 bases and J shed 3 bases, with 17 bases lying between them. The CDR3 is CASAYAPGDYGYTF. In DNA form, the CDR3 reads TGTGCCAGCGCGTACGCCCCAGGGGACTATGGCTACACCTTC.

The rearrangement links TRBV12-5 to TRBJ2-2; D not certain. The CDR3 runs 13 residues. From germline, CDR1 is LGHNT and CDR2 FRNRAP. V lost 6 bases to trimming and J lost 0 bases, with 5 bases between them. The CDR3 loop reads CASGVANTGELFF. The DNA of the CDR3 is TGTGCTAGTGGGGTCGCGAACACCGGGGAGCTGTTTTTT.

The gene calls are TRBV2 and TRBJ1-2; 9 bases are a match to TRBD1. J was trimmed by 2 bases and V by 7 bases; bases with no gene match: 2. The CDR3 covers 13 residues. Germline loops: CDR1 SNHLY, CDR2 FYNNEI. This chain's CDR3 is CASITGGNYGYTF. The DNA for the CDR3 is TGTGCCAGCATAACAGGGGGCAACTATGGCTACACCTTC.

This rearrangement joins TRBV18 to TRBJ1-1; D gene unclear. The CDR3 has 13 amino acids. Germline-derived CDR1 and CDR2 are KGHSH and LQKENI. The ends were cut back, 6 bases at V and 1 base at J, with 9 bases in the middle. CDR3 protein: CASSAAGNTEAFF. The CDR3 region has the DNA TGTGCCAGCTCCGCCGCAGGGAACACTGAAGCTTTCTTT. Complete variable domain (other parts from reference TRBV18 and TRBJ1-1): NAGVMQNPRHLVRRRGQEARLRCSPMKGHSHVYWYRQLPEEGLKFMVYLQKENIIDESGMPKERFSAEFPKEGPSILRIQQVVRGDSAAYFCASSAAGNTEAFFGQGTRLTVV.

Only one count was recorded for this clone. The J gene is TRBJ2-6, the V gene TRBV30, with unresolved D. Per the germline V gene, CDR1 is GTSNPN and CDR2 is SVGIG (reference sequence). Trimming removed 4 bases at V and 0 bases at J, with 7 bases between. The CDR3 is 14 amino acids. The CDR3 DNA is TGTGCCTGGAACCAGGACTCTGGGGCCAACGTCCTGACTTTC. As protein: CAWNQDSGANVLTF. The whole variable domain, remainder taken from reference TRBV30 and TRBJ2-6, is SQTIHQWPATLVQPVGSPLSLECTVEGTSNPNLYWYRQAAGRGLQLLFYSVGIGQISSEVPQNLSASRPQDRQFILSSKKLLLSDSGFYLCAWNQDSGANVLTFGAGSRLTVL.

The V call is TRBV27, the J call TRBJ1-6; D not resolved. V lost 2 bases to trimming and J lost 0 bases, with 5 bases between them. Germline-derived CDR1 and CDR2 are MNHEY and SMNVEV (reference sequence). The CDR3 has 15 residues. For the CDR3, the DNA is TGTGCCAGCAGTTTAGTAGACTCCTATAATTCACCCCTCCACTTT. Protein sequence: CASSLVDSYNSPLHF.

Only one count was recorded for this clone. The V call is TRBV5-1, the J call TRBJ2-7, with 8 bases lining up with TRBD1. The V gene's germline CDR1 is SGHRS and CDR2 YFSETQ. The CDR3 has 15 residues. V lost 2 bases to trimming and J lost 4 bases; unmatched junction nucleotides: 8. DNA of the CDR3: TGCGCCAGCAGCTTAGGTCAGGGGGCGGTTTACGAGCAGTACTTC. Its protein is CASSLGQGAVYEQYF.

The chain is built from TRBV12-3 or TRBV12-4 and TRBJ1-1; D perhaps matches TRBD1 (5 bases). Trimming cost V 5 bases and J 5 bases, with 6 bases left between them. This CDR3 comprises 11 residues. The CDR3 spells CASSGGTEAFF. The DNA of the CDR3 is TGTGCCAGCAGTGGGGGGACTGAAGCTTTCTTT.

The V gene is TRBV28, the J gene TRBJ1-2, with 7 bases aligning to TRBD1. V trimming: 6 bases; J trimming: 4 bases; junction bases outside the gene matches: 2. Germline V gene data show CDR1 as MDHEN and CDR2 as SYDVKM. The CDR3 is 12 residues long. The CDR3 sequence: CASRGTAYGYTF. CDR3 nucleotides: TGTGCCAGCAGGGGGACAGCCTATGGCTACACCTTC.

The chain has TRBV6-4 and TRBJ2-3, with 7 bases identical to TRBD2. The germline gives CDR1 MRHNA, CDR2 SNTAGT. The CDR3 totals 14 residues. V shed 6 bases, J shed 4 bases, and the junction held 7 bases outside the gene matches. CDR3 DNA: TGTGCCAGCAGCCCCGTCGGGGGGTCAGATACGCAGTATTTT. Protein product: CASSPVGGSDTQYF.

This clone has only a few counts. CDR3 bases: TGTGCCAGCAGTCTGGACAGGGGCTCTGGCTACACCTTC. Residues: CASSLDRGSGYTF. The rearrangement links TRBV12-3 or TRBV12-4 to TRBJ1-2; TRBD1 agrees at 9 bases. Unmatched junction bases numbered 5, after V lost 5 bases and J lost 7 bases. The CDR3 is 13 residues long.